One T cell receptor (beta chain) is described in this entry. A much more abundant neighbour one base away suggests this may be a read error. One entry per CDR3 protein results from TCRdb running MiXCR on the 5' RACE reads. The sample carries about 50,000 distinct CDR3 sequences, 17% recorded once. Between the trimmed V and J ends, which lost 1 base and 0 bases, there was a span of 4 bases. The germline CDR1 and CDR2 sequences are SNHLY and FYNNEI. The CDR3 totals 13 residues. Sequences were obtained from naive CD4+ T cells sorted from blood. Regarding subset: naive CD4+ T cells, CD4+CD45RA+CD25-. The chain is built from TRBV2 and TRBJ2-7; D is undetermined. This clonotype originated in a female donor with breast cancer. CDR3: CASSEGPSYEQYV. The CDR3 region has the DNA TGTGCCAGCAGTGAAGGCCCCTCCTACGAGCAGTACGTC.